The TCR beta chain under discussion was sequenced for a study of blood T cell repertoires in COVID-19. Trimming pared 2 bases from V and 3 bases from J, leaving 14 bases between. CDR1 SGHRS and CDR2 YFSETQ come from the germline V gene. This CDR3 is 15 amino acids long. The method was immunoSEQ multiplex PCR; TCRdb's version includes in-frame clones alone and lacks a portion of them. Altogether 250,000 to 350,000 clones are present, more than 75% being singletons, with the ten largest covering about 10%. Two negative PCRs, clearance, or symptom resolution were required of recovered Cohort 3 donors. The receptor was derived from a woman under 30 who had recovered from COVID-19. The sample was PBMCs or T cells enriched from blood (not recorded which). V usage is TRBV5-1 and J usage is TRBJ1-1; D may be TRBD1 (6 bases). Written as DNA, the CDR3 is TGCGCCAGCAGCTTCACCACAGGGCCCTACACTGAAGCTTTCTTT. Translated, it gives CASSFTTGPYTEAFF. Full variable domain (rest looked up from reference TRBV5-1 and TRBJ1-1): KAGVTQTPRYLIKTRGQQVTLSCSPISGHRSVSWYQQTPGQGLQFLFEYFSETQRNKGNFPGRFSGRQFSNSRSEMNVSTLELGDSALYLCASSFTTGPYTEAFFGQGTRLTVV.